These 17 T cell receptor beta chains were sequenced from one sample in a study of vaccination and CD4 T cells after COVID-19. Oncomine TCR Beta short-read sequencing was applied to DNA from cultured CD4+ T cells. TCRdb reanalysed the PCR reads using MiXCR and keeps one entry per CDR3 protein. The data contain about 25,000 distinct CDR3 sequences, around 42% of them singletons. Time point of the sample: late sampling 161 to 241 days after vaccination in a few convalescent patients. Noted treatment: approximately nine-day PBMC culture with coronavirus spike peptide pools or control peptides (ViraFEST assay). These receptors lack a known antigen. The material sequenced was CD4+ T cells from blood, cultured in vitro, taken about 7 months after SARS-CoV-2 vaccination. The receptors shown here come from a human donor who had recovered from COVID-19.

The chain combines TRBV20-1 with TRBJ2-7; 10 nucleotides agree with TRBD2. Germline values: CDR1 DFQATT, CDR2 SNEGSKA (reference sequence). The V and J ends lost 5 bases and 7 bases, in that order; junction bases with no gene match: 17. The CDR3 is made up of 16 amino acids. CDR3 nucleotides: TGCAGTGCTCCCTCCGAGCGGACTAGCGGTGCGGGGGAGCAGTACTTC. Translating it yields CSAPSERTSGAGEQYF.

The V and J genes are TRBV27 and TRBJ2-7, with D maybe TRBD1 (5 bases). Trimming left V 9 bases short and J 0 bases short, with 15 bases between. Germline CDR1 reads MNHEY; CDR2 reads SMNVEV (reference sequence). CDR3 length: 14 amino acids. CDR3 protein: CARGEGRVSYEQYF. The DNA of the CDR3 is TGTGCCAGAGGGGAAGGCAGGGTCTCCTACGAGCAGTACTTC.

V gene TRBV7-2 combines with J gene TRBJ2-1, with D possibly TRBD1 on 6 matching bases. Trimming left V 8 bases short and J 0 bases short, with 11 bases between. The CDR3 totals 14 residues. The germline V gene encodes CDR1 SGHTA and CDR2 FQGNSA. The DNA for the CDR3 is TGTGCCAGCCACGGACAGTACTCCTACAATGAGCAGTTCTTC. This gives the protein CASHGQYSYNEQFF.

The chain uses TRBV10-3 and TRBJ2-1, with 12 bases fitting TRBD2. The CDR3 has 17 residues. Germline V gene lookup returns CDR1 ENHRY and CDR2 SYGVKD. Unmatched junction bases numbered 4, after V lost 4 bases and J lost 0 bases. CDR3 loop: CAISGGLAGHSYNEQFF. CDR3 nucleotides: TGTGCCATCAGTGGGGGACTAGCGGGCCACTCCTACAATGAGCAGTTCTTC.

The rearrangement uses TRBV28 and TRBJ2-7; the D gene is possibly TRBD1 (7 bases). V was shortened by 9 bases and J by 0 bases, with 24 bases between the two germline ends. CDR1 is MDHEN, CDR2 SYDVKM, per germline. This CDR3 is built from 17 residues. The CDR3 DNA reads TGTGCCAGTACGGACAGGAGGGCGGCAAGGAGCTCCTACGAGCAGTACTTC. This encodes CASTDRRAARSSYEQYF.

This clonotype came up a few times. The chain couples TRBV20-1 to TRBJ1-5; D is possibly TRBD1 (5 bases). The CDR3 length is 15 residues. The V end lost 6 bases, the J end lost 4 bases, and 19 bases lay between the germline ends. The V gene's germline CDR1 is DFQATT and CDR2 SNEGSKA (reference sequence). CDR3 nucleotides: TGCAGTGCCGATAGCGGGGGACCGAGGAATCAGCCCCAGCATTTT. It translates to CSADSGGPRNQPQHF.

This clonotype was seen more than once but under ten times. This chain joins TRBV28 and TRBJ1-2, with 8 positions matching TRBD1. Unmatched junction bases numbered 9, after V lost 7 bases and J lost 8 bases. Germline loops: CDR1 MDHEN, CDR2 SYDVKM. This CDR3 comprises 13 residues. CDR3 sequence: CASTSDRAWGYTF. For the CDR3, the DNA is TGTGCCAGCACCTCGGACAGGGCTTGGGGCTACACCTTC.

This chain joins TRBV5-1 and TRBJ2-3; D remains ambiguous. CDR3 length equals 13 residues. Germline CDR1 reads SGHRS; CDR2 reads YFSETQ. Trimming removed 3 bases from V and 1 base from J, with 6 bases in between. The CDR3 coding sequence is TGCGCCAGCAGCTGGCAGGGCACAGATACGCAGTATTTT. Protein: CASSWQGTDTQYF.

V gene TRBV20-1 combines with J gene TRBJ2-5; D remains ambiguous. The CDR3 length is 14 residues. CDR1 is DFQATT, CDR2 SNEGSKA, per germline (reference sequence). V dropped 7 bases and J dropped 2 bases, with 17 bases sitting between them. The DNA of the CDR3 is TGCAGTGACCGCCCCCAGTTGGGTCAAGAGACCCAGTACTTC. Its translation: CSDRPQLGQETQYF.

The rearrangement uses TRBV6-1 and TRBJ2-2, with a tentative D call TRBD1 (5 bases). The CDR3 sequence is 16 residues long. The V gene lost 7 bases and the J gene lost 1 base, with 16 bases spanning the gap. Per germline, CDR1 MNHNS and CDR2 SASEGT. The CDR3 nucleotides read TGTGCCAGCACCTTGGCGCAGGGAAGGAACACCGGGGAGCTGTTTTTT. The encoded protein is CASTLAQGRNTGELFF.

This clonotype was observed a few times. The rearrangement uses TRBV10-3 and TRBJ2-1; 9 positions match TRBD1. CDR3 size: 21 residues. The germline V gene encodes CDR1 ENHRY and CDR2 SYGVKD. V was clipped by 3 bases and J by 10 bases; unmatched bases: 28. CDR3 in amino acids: CAISDRLVPARQDRGDSEQFF. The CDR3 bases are TGTGCCATCAGTGATCGCCTGGTCCCAGCTCGCCAGGACAGGGGAGATTCCGAGCAGTTCTTC.

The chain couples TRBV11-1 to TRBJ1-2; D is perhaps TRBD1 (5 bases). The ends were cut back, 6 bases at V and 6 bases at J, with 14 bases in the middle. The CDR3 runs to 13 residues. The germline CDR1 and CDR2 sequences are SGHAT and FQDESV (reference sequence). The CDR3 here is CASSFTSQDGYTF. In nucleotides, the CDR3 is TGTGCCAGCAGTTTCACCTCACAGGATGGCTACACCTTC.

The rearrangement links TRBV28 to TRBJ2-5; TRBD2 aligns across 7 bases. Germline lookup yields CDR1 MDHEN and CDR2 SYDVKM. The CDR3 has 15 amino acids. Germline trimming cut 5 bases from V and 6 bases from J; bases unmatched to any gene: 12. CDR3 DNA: TGTGCCAGCAGTCCACCCGTTTTGGGGGGGAAGACCCAGTACTTC. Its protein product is CASSPPVLGGKTQYF.

The CDR3 loop is CASSIASLGPGEQFF. The CDR3 DNA follows: TGTGCCAGTAGTATCGCCTCCTTGGGGCCCGGTGAGCAGTTCTTC. The genes are TRBV19 and TRBJ2-1; possible D gene TRBD1, 5 bases. CDR3 length: 15 residues. Trimming took 3 bases from V and 9 from J, leaving 18 bases between them. The V gene's germline CDR1 is LNHDA and CDR2 SQIVND (reference sequence).

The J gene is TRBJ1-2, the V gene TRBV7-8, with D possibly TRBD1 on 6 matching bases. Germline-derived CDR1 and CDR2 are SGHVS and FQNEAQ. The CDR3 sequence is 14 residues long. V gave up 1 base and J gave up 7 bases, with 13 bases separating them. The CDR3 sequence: CASSLEGGLGGYTF. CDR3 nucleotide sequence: TGTGCCAGCAGCTTAGAGGGGGGCCTCGGTGGCTACACCTTC.

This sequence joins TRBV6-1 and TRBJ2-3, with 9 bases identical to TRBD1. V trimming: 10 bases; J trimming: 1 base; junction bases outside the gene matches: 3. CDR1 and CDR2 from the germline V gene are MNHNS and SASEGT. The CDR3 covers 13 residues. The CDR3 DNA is TGTGCCACCTACAGGGGGCGCACAGATACGCAGTATTTT. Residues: CATYRGRTDTQYF.

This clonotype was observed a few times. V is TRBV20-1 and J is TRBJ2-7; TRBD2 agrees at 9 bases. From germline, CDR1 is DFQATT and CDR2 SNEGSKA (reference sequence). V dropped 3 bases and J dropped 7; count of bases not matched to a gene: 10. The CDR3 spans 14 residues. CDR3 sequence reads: CSARLPSGIGEQYF. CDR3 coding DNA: TGCAGTGCTAGGCTGCCTAGCGGGATTGGAGAGCAGTACTTC.